The present T cell receptor beta chain was sequenced within a study of low-dose radiotherapy and immunotherapy resistance in tumors. Study at large: At a dose of 200 mg/m2, intravenous cyclophosphamide was given every two weeks, one day before radiation and immunotherapy. Daily intake of oral aspirin 300 mg by patients lasted four cycles and began on cycle 1 day 1.

V lost 8 bases, J lost 0 bases, and 8 bases stayed unmatched. The CDR3 consists of 15 residues. Germline V lookup: CDR1 MNHEY, CDR2 SMNVEV (reference sequence). Time point indicated: after trial treatment. Sample treatment: LDRT plus nivolumab, ipilimumab, low-dose cyclophosphamide and aspirin (RACIN trial). The therapy administered to donors comprised nivolumab, ipilimumab, aspirin, low-dose cyclophosphamide and low-dose radiotherapy. A word on this clonotype: A far larger clone is a single base away, which makes a read error likely.

First-strand cDNA relied on TRAV- and TRBV-specific primers spanning alpha and beta chains. TCR amplification involved around 22 PCR cycles with a constant-region primer and V-primer adapter. Each CDR3 protein gets one entry after TCRdb re-called the reads with MiXCR. This repertoire shows 100,000 or so distinct CDR3 sequences, more than 20% found once; its top ten account for approximately 4%. Sequences were derived from PBMCs, sampled after low-dose radiotherapy plus immunotherapy. The sequence derives from a male donor with prostate cancer. This rearrangement joins TRBV27 to TRBJ2-3; TRBD1 matches 7 bases. The CDR3 bases are TGTGCCAGCCGTGTCCGGGACAGTAGCACAGATACGCAGTATTTT. Residues: CASRVRDSSTDTQYF.